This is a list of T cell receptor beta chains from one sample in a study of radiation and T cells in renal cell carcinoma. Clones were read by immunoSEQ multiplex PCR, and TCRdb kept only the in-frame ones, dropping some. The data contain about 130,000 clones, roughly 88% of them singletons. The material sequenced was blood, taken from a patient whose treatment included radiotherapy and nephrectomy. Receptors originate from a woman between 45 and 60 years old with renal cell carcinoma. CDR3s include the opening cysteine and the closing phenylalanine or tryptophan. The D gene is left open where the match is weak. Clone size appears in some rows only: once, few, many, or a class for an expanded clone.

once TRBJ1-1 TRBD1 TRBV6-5 TGTGCCAGCAGTTCCCGACAGGGGATGAACACTGAAGCTTTCTTT CASSSRQGMNTEAFF
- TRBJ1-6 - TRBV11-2 TGTGCCAGCAGCTTAGATGGGGGGCGTGAATCACCCCTCCACTTT CASSLDGGRESPLHF
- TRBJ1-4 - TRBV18 TGTGCCAGCTCACACCCGAGGGAAGGCTCTAATGAAAAACTGTTTTTT CASSHPREGSNEKLFF
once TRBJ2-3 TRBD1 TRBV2 TGTGCCAGCAGTTTCGACAGGGGGCTTGGCACAGATACGCAGTATTTT CASSFDRGLGTDTQYF
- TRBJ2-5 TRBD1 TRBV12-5 TGTGCTAGTGGTTTGCGCGCAGGGGGCTGGGAGACCCAGTACTTC CASGLRAGGWETQYF
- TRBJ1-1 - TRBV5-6 TGTGCCAGCAGCTTTGATCACACTGAAGCTTTCTTT CASSFDHTEAFF
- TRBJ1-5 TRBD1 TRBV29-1 TGCAGCGTGCAGGGGGAAGTGGGTCAGCCCCAGCATTTT CSVQGEVGQPQHF
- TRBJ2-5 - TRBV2 TGTGCCAGCAGCGGACATCGGGGCACACAAGAGACCCAGTACTTC CASSGHRGTQETQYF
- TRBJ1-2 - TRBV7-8 TGTGCCAGCAGCAGACCCGGGACTTTAGATGGCTACACCTTC CASSRPGTLDGYTF
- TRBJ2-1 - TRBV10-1 TGCGCCAGCAGTGAAAACTCACTACCCGGCGATGAGCAGTTCTTC CASSENSLPGDEQFF
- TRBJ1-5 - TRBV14 TGTGCCAGCAGCCAAGAATGGGGTCAGCCCCAGCATTTT CASSQEWGQPQHF
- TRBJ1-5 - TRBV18 TGTGCCAGCTCCTCGAGCGCAGACAATCAGCCCCAGCATTTT CASSSSADNQPQHF
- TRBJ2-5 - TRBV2 TGTGCCAGCACCCTAGGGCCGGGTTCAGAGACCCAGTACTTC CASTLGPGSETQYF
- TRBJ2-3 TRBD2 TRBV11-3 TGTGCCAGCAGCCCCGGGGGAGCGGGGAACACAGATACGCAGTATTTT CASSPGGAGNTDTQYF
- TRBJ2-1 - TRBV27 TGTGCCAGCAGTTTCGCAGATCTAAGGGGCTACAATGAGCAGTTCTTC CASSFADLRGYNEQFF
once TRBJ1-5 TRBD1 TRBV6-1 TGTGCCAGCAGTGGACAGGGGGCGAGGAGCAATCAGCCCCAGCATTTT CASSGQGARSNQPQHF
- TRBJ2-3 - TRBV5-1 TGCGCCAGCAGCTCACTGGGGAACACAGATACGCAGTATTTT CASSSLGNTDTQYF
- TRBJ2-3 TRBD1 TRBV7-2 TGTGCCAGCAGCCCGAGGACAGGGGAGGGCACAGATACGCAGTATTTT CASSPRTGEGTDTQYF
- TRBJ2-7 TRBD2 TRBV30 TGTGCCTGGGGCGGACTAGCGAGGAACGAGCAGTACTTC CAWGGLARNEQYF
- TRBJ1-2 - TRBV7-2 TGTGCCAGCAGCTTAGAAACACGACCTAACTATGGCTACACCTTC CASSLETRPNYGYTF